The next 32 T cell receptor beta chains were all read from a single sample in a study of T-cell memory formation after mild COVID-19 (dated by TCRdb to about 2021). The library was generated by 5' RACE. Sequenced using an Illumina NovaSeq 6000. TCRdb reprocessed the public reads (quality trimming at Q25 with fastp, clone calling with MiXCR) and kept in-frame beta chains. Each CDR3 protein appears once, grouped with its most common genes and DNA. Here the sample has around 340,000 distinct CDR3 sequences; around 21% occur a single time. The ten largest clones take up about 12% of the sample. The material sequenced was PBMCs or a T cell subset sorted from them (not recorded which). These receptors all stem from an adult woman who had mild COVID-19 (a few samples of this study predate the infection). The sample titles of this study are shuffled in the database, so cell type and time point are left out; the donor was told from shared clones.

This chain connects TRBV12-3 or TRBV12-4 to TRBJ2-1; tentatively, D is TRBD1 or TRBD2 (6 bases each). V gave up 8 bases and J gave up 7 bases, with 18 bases separating them. The CDR3 loop spans 14 amino acids. The CDR3 here is CASGRRAGTNEQFF. CDR3 bases: TGTGCCAGCGGCAGGAGGGCAGGGACAAATGAGCAGTTCTTC.

The chain uses TRBV12-3 or TRBV12-4 and TRBJ2-2, with TRBD1 identical over 8 bases. Trimming removed 6 bases from V and 3 bases from J; junction bases left unmatched: 6. The CDR3 contains 15 residues. DNA for the CDR3: TGTGCCAGCAGCCGGACAGGGTGGTACACCGGGGAGCTGTTTTTT. Its translation: CASSRTGWYTGELFF.

J is TRBJ2-1 and V is TRBV6-2 or TRBV6-3; TRBD2 matches 11 bases. This CDR3 region has 17 residues. V was clipped by 4 bases and J by 4 bases; unmatched bases: 9. CDR1 is MNHEY and CDR2 is SVGEGT in the germline V gene. The CDR3 bases are TGTGCCAGCAGTTCCCCCGAACTAGCGGGAGAGTACAATGAGCAGTTCTTC. This translates into CASSSPELAGEYNEQFF.

The J gene is TRBJ2-4, the V gene TRBV12-3 or TRBV12-4; D gene unclear. The germline V and J ends were trimmed by 5 bases and 6 bases, with 11 bases remaining between them. The CDR3 spans 13 residues. CDR3 in DNA: TGTGCCAGCAGTCCTCCGGCCTTAAACATTCAGTACTTC. As protein: CASSPPALNIQYF.

V gene TRBV12-3 or TRBV12-4 combines with J gene TRBJ2-4, with 10 positions matching TRBD2. With V trimmed by 2 bases and J by 2 bases, 9 bases remained unmatched. The CDR3 has 18 residues. The CDR3 loop is CASSLRRSGGATKNIQYF. Here the CDR3 DNA reads TGTGCCAGCAGTTTAAGGAGGAGCGGGGGGGCGACCAAAAACATTCAGTACTTC.

The chain is built from TRBV12-3 or TRBV12-4 and TRBJ2-2; D is perhaps TRBD2 (7 bases). CDR3 length: 14 amino acids. The ends were cut back, 3 bases at V and 5 bases at J, with 10 bases in the middle. Written as DNA, the CDR3 is TGTGCCAGCAGTTTCCGGGGGGCAACCGGGGAGCTGTTTTTT. Translated, it gives CASSFRGATGELFF.

In its sample, this clonotype was seen a few times. The chain is built from TRBV3-1 and TRBJ2-7; 9 nucleotides match TRBD2. V lost 2 bases and J lost 3; bases outside the gene matches: 14. CDR1 is LGHDT and CDR2 is YNNKEL in the germline V gene (reference sequence). The CDR3 covers 18 residues. The CDR3 region has the DNA TGTGCCAGCAGCCAAATTCACGCGGGGCTAGCGGGAAACTACGAGCAGTACTTC. Translation gives CASSQIHAGLAGNYEQYF.

CDR3 DNA sequence: TGTGCCAGCAGCTTAACCAAGAGCACAGATACGCAGTATTTT. This encodes CASSLTKSTDTQYF. V is TRBV7-9 and J is TRBJ2-3; D unresolved. In germline, CDR1 is SEHNR, CDR2 FQNEAQ (reference sequence). The CDR3 extends over 14 amino acids. V was cut by 2 bases and J by 0 bases, with 6 bases left in between.

The sample holds a few counts of this clonotype. The chain recombines TRBV7-6 with TRBJ2-1; 8 nucleotides agree with TRBD2. The CDR3 runs 17 residues. Germline CDR1 and CDR2: SGHVS and FNYEAQ. J lost 3 bases, V lost 0 bases, and 7 bases had no gene match. Here the CDR3 reads CASSLAYRGRRYNEQFF. The CDR3 DNA sequence: TGTGCCAGCAGCTTAGCGTATCGCGGGAGGCGCTACAATGAGCAGTTCTTC.

V is TRBV7-9 and J is TRBJ2-3; 9 bases line up with TRBD1. V gave up 4 bases and J gave up 2 bases; unmatched junction bases: 10. The germline V gene encodes CDR1 SEHNR and CDR2 FQNEAQ (reference sequence). This CDR3 spans 17 amino acids. CDR3 amino acids: CASSSLGQGKNTDTQYF. CDR3 bases: TGTGCCAGCAGCTCACTCGGACAGGGGAAGAACACAGATACGCAGTATTTT.

The chain is built from TRBV7-2 and TRBJ1-5; D is uncertain. V lost 3 bases to trimming and J lost 3 bases, with 12 bases between them. CDR1 and CDR2 from the germline V gene are SGHTA and FQGNSA. CDR3 size: 15 residues. CDR3 protein: CASSLAGRINQPQHF. The CDR3 DNA sequence: TGTGCCAGCAGCTTGGCGGGTCGTATCAATCAGCCCCAGCATTTT.

This clonotype was observed a few times. This rearrangement joins TRBV7-6 to TRBJ2-5; D unclear. CDR1 is SGHVS, CDR2 FNYEAQ, per germline. The CDR3 is 12 amino acids. V was trimmed by 2 bases and J by 4 bases, leaving 5 bases between them. The CDR3 region is CASSLPLETQYF. The CDR3 nucleotides read TGTGCCAGCAGCTTACCGCTAGAGACCCAGTACTTC.

A single count supports this clonotype. V usage is TRBV12-3 or TRBV12-4 and J usage is TRBJ1-5; D is ambiguous. CDR3 length: 12 amino acids. Trimming shortened V by 6 bases and J by 9 bases, and 12 bases separated the two germline ends. CDR3 nucleotides: TGTGCCAGCAGGCCCATAGGAGGGCCCCAGCATTTT. It encodes CASRPIGGPQHF.

This chain joins TRBV18 and TRBJ1-4; D is uncertain. Trimming removed 3 bases from V and 5 bases from J, with 7 bases in between. Germline V gene sequence: CDR1 KGHSH, CDR2 LQKENI. This CDR3 region has 13 residues. The CDR3 DNA sequence: TGTGCCAGCTCACCCCGAGTCAATGAAAAACTGTTTTTT. Amino acids: CASSPRVNEKLFF.

V and J are TRBV20-1 and TRBJ1-1; no clear D gene. The CDR3 spans 13 residues. With 1 base removed from V and 1 base from J, the gap between germline ends came to 7 bases. Germline assignment: CDR1 DFQATT and CDR2 SNEGSKA (reference sequence). The CDR3 DNA is TGCAGTGCTAGAGGGGTCCAGAACACTGAAGCTTTCTTT. It encodes CSARGVQNTEAFF.

The chain combines TRBV7-8 with TRBJ1-2; D unresolved. Trimming took 5 bases from V and 1 from J, leaving 11 bases between them. The germline CDR1 and CDR2 sequences are SGHVS and FQNEAQ. The CDR3 runs to 14 residues. The CDR3 DNA follows: TGTGCCAGCAGCCCTACAGCGATTAACTATGGCTACACCTTC. Encoded protein: CASSPTAINYGYTF.

The chain combines TRBV27 with TRBJ2-7; D is possibly TRBD1 or TRBD2 (5 bases each). Germline loops: CDR1 MNHEY, CDR2 SMNVEV (reference sequence). The CDR3 consists of 15 residues. Trimming left V 8 bases short and J 3 bases short, with 20 bases between. CDR3 nucleotides: TGTGCCAGCCGAGTTTCGGGCCGGGGCATCTACGAGCAGTACTTC. It is translated as CASRVSGRGIYEQYF.

The chain links TRBV5-1 to TRBJ1-2, with D possibly being TRBD1 (6 bases). With 7 bases removed from V and 4 bases from J, the gap between germline ends came to 14 bases. Germline V gives CDR1 SGHRS, CDR2 YFSETQ. This CDR3 contains 13 residues. The CDR3 nucleotides read TGCGCCAGCGACCCGACAGGACTCTATGGCTACACCTTC. Translated, it gives CASDPTGLYGYTF.

The chain joins TRBV4-3 to TRBJ1-3; D call uncertain. The CDR3 sequence is 17 residues long. Trimming removed 0 bases at V and 7 bases at J, with 19 bases between. The germline V gene encodes CDR1 LGHNA and CDR2 YSLEER. The CDR3 DNA reads TGCGCCAGCAGCCAAGATCAGTTCCCAGGTTCGGTCAACACCATATATTTT. Its protein product is CASSQDQFPGSVNTIYF.

The rearrangement uses TRBV30 and TRBJ2-3; maybe TRBD2 (6 bases). In germline, CDR1 is GTSNPN, CDR2 SVGIG (reference sequence). V was pared by 4 bases and J by 2 bases, with 13 bases between. The CDR3 runs 14 residues. The CDR3 region is CAWTWAGFTDTQYF. For the CDR3, the DNA is TGTGCCTGGACCTGGGCGGGATTCACAGATACGCAGTATTTT.

V is TRBV3-1 and J is TRBJ2-3; 13 nucleotides match TRBD2. V was pared by 4 bases and J by 6 bases, with 4 bases of the junction left unmatched. From germline, CDR1 is LGHDT and CDR2 YNNKEL (reference sequence). There are 15 residues in the CDR3. The CDR3 region is CASSPPTSGRDTQYF. In nucleotides, the CDR3 is TGTGCCAGCAGCCCTCCGACTAGCGGGAGGGATACGCAGTATTTT.

J is TRBJ1-5 and V is TRBV24-1; D is undetermined. CDR3 length equals 13 residues. Trimming pared 4 bases from V and 4 bases from J, leaving 7 bases between. Germline V gene sequence: CDR1 KGHDR, CDR2 SFDVKD. CDR3 DNA sequence: TGTGCCACCAGTGAACGGAAGAATCAGCCCCAGCATTTT. Translated: CATSERKNQPQHF.

This clonotype was seen more than once but under ten times. The chain has TRBV24-1 and TRBJ2-1; tentative D call: TRBD2 (6 bases). This CDR3 region has 16 residues. Trimming took off 1 base at V and 5 bases at J, with 14 bases between the two ends. CDR1 and CDR2 (germline): KGHDR, SFDVKD. CDR3 DNA: TGTGCCACCAGTGATTTTGCGGGGCCGGAGAACAATGAGCAGTTCTTC. Its translation is CATSDFAGPENNEQFF.

This chain links TRBV14 with TRBJ2-7; maybe TRBD2 (5 bases). V gave up 2 bases and J gave up 4 bases, with 15 bases separating them. Germline CDR1 reads SGHDN; CDR2 reads FVKESK. The CDR3 covers 15 residues. The CDR3 reads CASSQSGRPPYEQYF. In nucleotides, the CDR3 is TGTGCCAGCAGCCAAAGCGGCAGGCCACCTTACGAGCAGTACTTC.

V is TRBV6-1 and J is TRBJ2-5; weak D call: TRBD1 (5 bases). Trimming took 3 bases from V and 4 from J, leaving 6 bases between them. Germline lookup yields CDR1 MNHNS and CDR2 SASEGT. This CDR3 comprises 12 residues. The CDR3 protein is CASSEQGETQYF. As DNA, the CDR3 is TGTGCCAGCAGTGAGCAGGGAGAGACCCAGTACTTC.

This chain links TRBV7-9 with TRBJ2-7, with D hard to call. V was trimmed by 2 bases and J by 6 bases, leaving 14 bases between them. The CDR3 consists of 14 residues. The germline gives CDR1 SEHNR, CDR2 FQNEAQ (reference sequence). DNA for the CDR3: TGTGCCAGCAGCTTACCCACCGTGGTGGGCGAGCAGTACTTC. Translation gives CASSLPTVVGEQYF.

The chain carries TRBV20-1 and TRBJ2-7; D may correspond to TRBD1 or TRBD2 (5 bases each). Trimming cost V 5 bases and J 0 bases, with 11 bases left between them. CDR1 and CDR2 from the germline V gene are DFQATT and SNEGSKA (reference sequence). This CDR3 has 13 residues. The CDR3 nucleotides are TGCAGTGCTCCGGGACCCGACTCCTACGAGCAGTACTTC. This translates into CSAPGPDSYEQYF.

This clonotype has only a few counts. The chain employs TRBV7-3 and TRBJ2-4, with 9 bases identical to TRBD1. The CDR3 runs 19 residues. The germline CDR1 and CDR2 sequences are SGHTA and FQGTGA. J lost 2 bases, V lost 2 bases, and 13 bases had no gene match. The CDR3 DNA reads as TGTGCCAGCAGCTTATGGGACAGGGTAGAAAGTGGGACCAAAAACATTCAGTACTTC. As protein: CASSLWDRVESGTKNIQYF.

This clonotype has just a few counts. The chain has TRBV29-1 and TRBJ2-7; D remains unclear. This CDR3 spans 11 amino acids. Germline loops: CDR1 SQVTM, CDR2 ANQGSEA. Trimming cost V 1 base and J 4 bases, with 5 bases left between them. The CDR3 reads CSVEGTYEQYF. In DNA form, the CDR3 reads TGCAGCGTTGAAGGGACGTACGAGCAGTACTTC.

This clonotype was seen ten or more times. The CDR3 is CASSVFSGGSSYNEQFF. As DNA, the CDR3 is TGTGCCAGCAGCGTGTTTAGCGGGGGGAGCTCCTACAATGAGCAGTTCTTC. J is TRBJ2-1 and V is TRBV9; TRBD2 matches at 10 bases. Germline V gene lookup returns CDR1 SGDLS and CDR2 YYNGEE. The V and J ends lost 2 bases and 0 bases, in that order; junction bases with no gene match: 5. The CDR3 consists of 17 residues.

This clonotype appeared a few times. This sequence joins TRBV15 and TRBJ1-1, with D uncertain. Germline values: CDR1 LNHNV, CDR2 YYDKDF (reference sequence). The CDR3 is made up of 16 amino acids. V lost 0 bases and J lost 4, with 15 bases in between. The DNA for the CDR3 is TGTGCCACCAGCAGAGAGGGGTTTAGCCGCGCCACTGAAGCTTTCTTT. It codes for CATSREGFSRATEAFF. Drawing the rest from reference TRBV15 and TRBJ1-1, the complete variable domain is DAMVIQNPRYQVTQFGKPVTLSCSQTLNHNVMYWYQQKSSQAPKLLFHYYDKDFNNEADTPDNFQSRRPNTSFCFLDIRSPGLGDTAMYLCATSREGFSRATEAFFGQGTRLTVV.

This clonotype has a handful of counts. The chain uses TRBV5-1 and TRBJ2-4; tentatively, D is TRBD1 (6 bases). The CDR3 has 16 residues. V dropped 5 bases and J dropped 2 bases, with 17 bases sitting between them. Germline CDR1 is SGHRS and CDR2 is YFSETQ. Here the CDR3 DNA reads TGCGCCAGCAGTGCCCGGGCAGGGGCCACCAAAAACATTCAGTACTTC. This gives the protein CASSARAGATKNIQYF.